This record looks at one TCR beta chain sequence and its context. Its specificity is not known. This sample was taken from a study of somatic mutations in cytotoxic T cells in rheumatoid arthritis. The overall study: Sorted by flow to nearly 100% purity were some V beta antibody-stained T-cell populations, including V beta1+ cells sequenced for TCRB.

Study processing details: The authors rarely found patient CD8+ clones larger than 1% matching published virus-specific TCRB sequences. Some clones are missing from TCRdb's copy, which holds only in-frame ones; the method was immunoSEQ multiplex PCR. Clone size and V and J calls were adopted from that table, with D and trimming inferred from the DNA. The repertoire consists of approximately 10,000 clones, with just over 90% occurring once and the leading ten covering approximately 15%. Trimming pared 0 bases from V and 9 bases from J, leaving 11 bases between. This CDR3 comprises 13 residues. Germline V CDR1 and CDR2: SGHAT, FQNNGV. Study results and caveats: Patients with rheumatoid arthritis, but not healthy controls, had CD8+ clonality that increased with age. A significant difference in CD8+ T-cell clonality was not found between rheumatoid arthritis patients and age-matched healthy controls.

The sample consisted of CD8+ T cells sorted from blood. The rearrangement uses TRBV11-2 and TRBJ1-1; D call uncertain. The receptor was isolated from a woman aged 18-29 years with rheumatoid arthritis. The CDR3 DNA sequence: TGTGCCAGCAGCTTAGAACTCGGGAGGCAAGCTTTCTTT. This encodes CASSLELGRQAFF.